This TCR beta chain was identified during a study of T cell changes during pregnancy in multiple sclerosis. Sequencing used immunoSEQ multiplex PCR; TCRdb keeps in-frame clones, though not all of them. The table records tens of thousands of clones, more than 85% of them present only once. The length of the CDR3 is 13 residues. Per the germline V gene, CDR1 is MNHNY and CDR2 is SVGAGI (reference sequence). Trimming stripped 2 bases from V and 2 bases from J, with 6 bases between. The sequencing here drew on CD8+ T cells from peripheral blood mononuclear cells, taken after pregnancy. The TCR comes from a female donor with multiple sclerosis, enrolled in a pregnancy study. The chain has TRBV6-6 and TRBJ1-1; D remains unclear. The CDR3 sequence: CASSYELNTEAFF. CDR3 coding DNA: TGTGCCAGCAGTTACGAGCTAAACACTGAAGCTTTCTTT.